This T cell receptor (beta chain) was captured in a study of T cell responses to AZD1222 COVID-19 vaccine. On the study more broadly: Second-dose recipients at about 4 or about 12 weeks were treated as one pooled group. Study-level results: Vaccine-associated CD4 TCRs spanned spike, dominant at 160-218 and 743-854.

Assay used: immunoSEQ multiplex PCR; TCRdb lists only in-frame clones, some missing. The table shows about 120,000 clones, with 92% occurring only once. The germline V gene encodes CDR1 SGHVS and CDR2 FNYEAQ. The CDR3 is 15 residues long. The ends were cut back, 3 bases at V and 0 bases at J, with 11 bases in the middle. This clone was detected only a few times. Its antigen is unidentified. The chain has TRBV7-6 and TRBJ1-1; TRBD1 might be the D (5 bases). The TCR originated in an adult in good health. The sequencing here drew on peripheral blood, taken on day 0 of AZD1222 vaccination. The CDR3 spells CASSLGGPMNTEAFF. CDR3 DNA: TGTGCCAGCAGCTTGGGGGGACCGATGAACACTGAAGCTTTCTTT.